What follows describes a single T cell receptor (beta chain). Its cognate antigen is unknown. The entry originates in a study of cytomegalovirus exposure and HLA in healthy donors. Study results and limitations: Further analysis was carried out later, and it showed several of the most significant clusters appearing linked to common viral pathogens. An analysis done earlier found most TCR beta V segments productive about 87% or about 30% of the time. HLA alleles were associated with roughly 15,000 TCR beta sequences in a later analysis at 0.05 false discovery rate. Overall, some 160 TCR beta chains were annotated as cytomegalovirus-associated.

CDR1 MGHRA and CDR2 YSYEKL come from the germline V gene. This CDR3 is 15 amino acids long. The V end lost 0 bases, the J end lost 8 bases, and 14 bases lay between the germline ends. A multiplex PCR was run with 60 Vbeta primers and 13 Jbeta primers. The repertoire was sequenced with immunoSEQ multiplex PCR; TCRdb's copy has only in-frame clones and lacks some. Here the sample spans roughly 170,000 clones, about 78% being singletons. The sequencing sample was made of PBMCs. This sequence was found in a woman aged 45 to 65 in good health and CMV-seropositive. V is TRBV4-1 and J is TRBJ2-1; perhaps TRBD2 as D (5 bases). CDR3 sequence reads: CASSQEGRAYDEQFF. The CDR3 nucleotides are TGCGCCAGCAGCCAAGAAGGGCGGGCTTACGATGAGCAGTTCTTC.